This TCR beta chain was found in a study of neurological immune-mediated disorders. This clonotype was detected ten times or more. The cDNA was generated by 5'RACE with 10-nucleotide random UMIs. MiXCR, run by TCRdb on the 5' RACE reads, gives a single entry per CDR3 protein. Of 25,000 to 30,000 distinct CDR3 sequences in the sample, 5% to 8% were seen once. The CDR3 contains 15 residues. Germline CDR1 and CDR2: LNHDA and SQIVND (reference sequence). Trimming shortened V by 3 bases and J by 6 bases, and 15 bases separated the two germline ends. The V call is TRBV19, the J call TRBJ1-5; weak D call: TRBD1 (5 bases). The receptor comes from a woman aged 45-59 years in good health. The specimen was PBMCs. The CDR3 sequence is CASSIEVGLGQPQHF. In nucleotides, the CDR3 is TGTGCCAGTAGTATCGAGGTGGGGCTGGGTCAGCCCCAGCATTTT.